Below, one T cell receptor beta chain is given with its context. What it recognizes is unknown. Sequencing used immunoSEQ multiplex PCR; TCRdb keeps in-frame clones, though not all of them. The sample shows thousands of clones, 70% to 85% of them seen only once. This entry is derived from a study of T cell repertoires in ileal Crohn's disease. The wider study: Surgery for a complication: stricturing in roughly 61%, penetrating in approximately 40%. Study-wide results and caveats: Compared with non-smokers, active smokers at surgery showed more clonal expansions. Endoscopic recurrence occurred in every patient whose clonality exceeded 26.8%. Mucosal expansions were suggested to be mainly CD8 T cells.

Trimming stripped 7 bases from V and 3 bases from J, with 15 bases between. This CDR3 region has 14 residues. Germline assignment: CDR1 SGHNT and CDR2 YYREEE (reference sequence). V and J are TRBV5-4 and TRBJ2-3; tentatively, D is TRBD2 (7 bases). Material: ileal tissue. The receptor comes from an adult with Crohn's disease. CDR3 sequence: CASGGGPGTDTQYF. The CDR3 DNA sequence: TGTGCCAGCGGGGGGGGGCCCGGAACAGATACGCAGTATTTT.